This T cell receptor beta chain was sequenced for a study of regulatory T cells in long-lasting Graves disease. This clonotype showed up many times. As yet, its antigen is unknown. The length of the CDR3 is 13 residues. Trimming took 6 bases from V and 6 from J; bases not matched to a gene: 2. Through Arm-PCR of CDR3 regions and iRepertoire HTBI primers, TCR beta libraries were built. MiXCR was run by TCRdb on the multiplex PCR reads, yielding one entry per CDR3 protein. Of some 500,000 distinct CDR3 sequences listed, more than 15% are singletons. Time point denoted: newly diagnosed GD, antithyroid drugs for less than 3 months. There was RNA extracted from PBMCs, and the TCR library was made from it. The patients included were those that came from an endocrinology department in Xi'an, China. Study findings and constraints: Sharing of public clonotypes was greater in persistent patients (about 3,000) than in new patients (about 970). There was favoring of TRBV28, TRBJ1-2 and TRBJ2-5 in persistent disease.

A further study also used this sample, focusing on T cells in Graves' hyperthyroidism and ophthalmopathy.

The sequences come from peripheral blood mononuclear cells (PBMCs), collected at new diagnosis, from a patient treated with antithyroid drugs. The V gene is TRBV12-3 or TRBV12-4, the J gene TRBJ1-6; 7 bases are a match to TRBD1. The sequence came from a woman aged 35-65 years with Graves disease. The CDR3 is CASRGTVNSPLHF. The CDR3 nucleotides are TGTGCCAGCAGAGGGACAGTTAATTCACCCCTCCACTTT.